A single sample gave rise to the 10 T cell receptor beta chains below, sequenced in a study of T-cell reconstitution after alpha-beta-depleted transplantation in children (dated by TCRdb to the mid-2010s). The protocol used for the library was PCR. This sample was sequenced with an Illumina HiSeq 2500. Molecular barcoding was employed in the preparation of TCR libraries, with unique molecular identifiers being used to normalize TCRbeta repertoire quantification. TCRdb applied fastp at Q25 and MiXCR to the public reads, then kept only in-frame beta chains. Every distinct CDR3 protein forms one entry, paired with its most common genes and DNA. The sample table contains almost 500,000 distinct CDR3 sequences; only one count was recorded for about 10% of them. The ten top clones hold just over 2% of the sample. The intended sense of this specimen's treatment or condition label: allogeneic hematopoietic cell transplantation with graft depleted of TCRalphabeta T cells and CD19 B cells.

The sequenced sample was PBMCs, obtained before TCRalphabeta/CD19-depleted stem cell transplant. These receptors came from a child younger than 10 with inherited bone marrow failure, due to receive a stem cell transplant.

This clonotype was seen ten or more times. The chain recombines TRBV7-9 with TRBJ1-2, with D perhaps matching TRBD1 (5 bases). This CDR3 has 14 amino acids. The germline V gene has CDR1 SEHNR and CDR2 FQNEAQ (reference sequence). Trimming took 0 bases from V and 2 from J, leaving 7 bases between them. The CDR3: CASSLARANYGYTF. CDR3 in DNA: TGTGCCAGCAGCTTAGCCAGGGCGAACTATGGCTACACCTTC.

This clonotype was seen at least ten times. The chain uses TRBV4-1 and TRBJ2-1; maybe TRBD2 (6 bases). V gave up 3 bases and J gave up 7 bases, with 13 bases separating them. This CDR3 spans 14 amino acids. Germline-derived CDR1 and CDR2 are MGHRA and YSYEKL. CDR3 loop: CASSHGTSENEQFF. The CDR3 DNA reads as TGCGCCAGCAGCCATGGGACTTCGGAAAATGAGCAGTTCTTC.

This clonotype showed up many times. The rearrangement uses TRBV4-3 and TRBJ2-1, with 7 bases identical to TRBD2. Trimming took 1 base from V and 10 from J; bases not matched to a gene: 13. CDR3 length equals 16 residues. Per germline, CDR1 LGHNA and CDR2 YSLEER. The chain's CDR3 is CASSQGVLAPEGEQFF. The DNA of the CDR3 is TGCGCCAGCAGCCAAGGCGTACTAGCGCCTGAGGGGGAGCAGTTCTTC.

There are many counts of this clonotype. The V and J genes are TRBV7-9 and TRBJ1-1; D gene ambiguous. V was trimmed by 3 bases and J by 6 bases, leaving 14 bases between them. Germline CDR1 is SEHNR and CDR2 is FQNEAQ (reference sequence). This CDR3 comprises 14 residues. CDR3 nucleotides: TGTGCCAGCAGCTTGAGGGAGGAGTCTCCTGAAGCTTTCTTT. It is translated as CASSLREESPEAFF.

This clonotype has a count of ten or more. CDR3 DNA: TGTGCCATCAGTGAATCTGAGGGAGCTGGATCCTACGAGCAGTACTTC. It codes for CAISESEGAGSYEQYF. The chain carries TRBV10-3 and TRBJ2-7, with D maybe TRBD2 (5 bases). The germline V gene has CDR1 ENHRY and CDR2 SYGVKD. This CDR3 has 16 amino acids. V was clipped by 3 bases and J by 1 base, with 16 bases between them.

The CDR3 loop reads CASSSGTGASLGQETQYF. The CDR3, as DNA: TGTGCCAGCAGTTCCGGGACAGGGGCCTCACTGGGACAAGAGACCCAGTACTTC. The rearrangement joins TRBV2 to TRBJ2-5; the match to TRBD1 covers 10 bases. Germline CDR1 and CDR2: SNHLY and FYNNEI. V was clipped by 5 bases and J by 2 bases; unmatched bases: 14. This CDR3 is built from 18 residues.

This clonotype appeared many times. V usage is TRBV29-1 and J usage is TRBJ1-1; no firm D call. The CDR3 is 12 residues long. V was clipped by 6 bases and J by 2 bases, with 10 bases between them. Germline V gene lookup returns CDR1 SQVTM and CDR2 ANQGSEA. CDR3 DNA: TGCAGCGTCCTGACTGGTAACACTGAAGCTTTCTTT. It translates to CSVLTGNTEAFF. The variable domain in full, completed from reference TRBV29-1 and TRBJ1-1, reads SAVISQKPSRDICQRGTSLTIQCQVDSQVTMMFWYRQQPGQSLTLIATANQGSEATYESGFVIDKFPISRPNLTFSTLTVSNMSPEDSSIYLCSVLTGNTEAFFGQGTRLTVV.

This clonotype occurred a few times. The rearrangement links TRBV2 to TRBJ1-2, with 8 bases fitting TRBD1. CDR1 is SNHLY, CDR2 FYNNEI, per germline. V shed 5 bases, J shed 5 bases, and the junction held 10 bases outside the gene matches. This CDR3 has 15 residues. CDR3 amino acids: CASSPGTGPVYGYTF. CDR3 nucleotide sequence: TGTGCCAGCAGTCCCGGGACAGGTCCGGTGTATGGCTACACCTTC.

Note on this clonotype: Just one base apart from a much larger clone, this may be a read error. This chain links TRBV7-6 with TRBJ2-7; possibly TRBD2 for D (6 bases). The V end lost 1 base, the J end lost 2 bases, and 15 bases lay between the germline ends. The CDR3 has 16 residues. Germline CDR1 is SGHVS and CDR2 is FNYEAQ. CDR3 protein: CASSLGGGVAAYEQYF. The CDR3 DNA is TGTGCCAGCAGCTTAGGGGGAGGAGTAGCGGCCTACGAGCAGTACTTC.

This clonotype was recorded many times. The J gene is TRBJ2-7, the V gene TRBV12-3 or TRBV12-4, with 9 bases aligning to TRBD1. V trimming: 4 bases; J trimming: 1 base; junction bases outside the gene matches: 5. The CDR3 runs 15 residues. CDR3 loop: CASSWDRVVSYEQYF. CDR3 sequence (DNA): TGTGCCAGCAGTTGGGACAGGGTAGTATCCTACGAGCAGTACTTC.